This passage covers 20 T cell receptor beta chains from one sample sequenced in a study of blood T cell repertoires in COVID-19. TCRdb's table, derived via immunoSEQ multiplex PCR, lists solely in-frame clones and lacks some. The sample includes 70,000 to 95,000 clones, about 92% of them seen just once. Sequencing was carried out using peripheral blood. Receptor source: a middle-aged man with acute or convalescent COVID-19.

V usage is TRBV7-3 and J usage is TRBJ2-7, with D maybe TRBD1 (6 bases). V gave up 5 bases and J gave up 0 bases, with 11 bases separating them. CDR1 and CDR2 (germline): SGHTA, FQGTGA. CDR3 length equals 14 residues. This chain's CDR3 is CASSTYRASYEQYV. The CDR3, as DNA: TGTGCCAGCAGCACCTACAGGGCCTCCTACGAGCAGTACGTC.

V is TRBV28 and J is TRBJ2-2; TRBD2 aligns across 7 bases. The V gene's germline CDR1 is MDHEN and CDR2 SYDVKM. V dropped 2 bases and J dropped 4; count of bases not matched to a gene: 7. This CDR3 is built from 16 residues. The CDR3 spells CASSLGYSGPTGELFF. DNA of the CDR3: TGTGCCAGCAGTTTAGGGTATAGCGGGCCCACCGGGGAGCTGTTTTTT.

This rearrangement joins TRBV5-5 to TRBJ1-1, with TRBD1 identical over 8 bases. Germline CDR1 SGHKS, CDR2 YYEKEE (reference sequence). The CDR3 extends over 15 amino acids. J was trimmed by 1 base and V by 0 bases; bases with no gene match: 2. CDR3 loop: CASSLARGPNTEAFF. Here the CDR3 DNA reads TGTGCCAGCAGCTTGGCCAGGGGGCCGAACACTGAAGCTTTCTTT.

This clone was recorded only once. The CDR3 loop reads CASSIRDREEPQHF. CDR3 sequence (DNA): TGTGCCAGTAGTATCAGGGACAGGGAAGAGCCCCAGCATTTT. The chain links TRBV19 to TRBJ1-5; the match to TRBD1 covers 9 bases. V trimming: 3 bases; J trimming: 8 bases; junction bases outside the gene matches: 5. This CDR3 contains 14 residues. Germline CDR1 reads LNHDA; CDR2 reads SQIVND (reference sequence).

This rearrangement joins TRBV3-1 (or the pseudogene TRBV3-2) to TRBJ1-4; D is unresolved. The CDR3 is made up of 12 amino acids. Trimming left V 3 bases short and J 8 bases short, with 7 bases between. The V gene's germline CDR1 is LGHDT and CDR2 YNNKEL (reference sequence). The CDR3 coding sequence is TGTGCCAGCAGCCATCGAGGGGAAAAACTGTTTTTT. Translation: CASSHRGEKLFF.

Here the CDR3 reads CASSSGQGLRGYTF. DNA of the CDR3: TGTGCCAGCAGCTCCGGACAGGGGCTGCGTGGCTACACCTTC. This chain links TRBV5-6 with TRBJ1-2; 9 positions agree with TRBD1. This CDR3 is built from 14 residues. CDR1 is SGHDT, CDR2 YYEEEE, per germline. The J segment lost 7 bases and the V segment lost 3 bases, leaving 7 bases of the junction unmatched.

This clone was found once. V gene TRBV20-1 combines with J gene TRBJ2-7; TRBD1 might be the D (6 bases). The CDR3 has 14 amino acids. The ends were cut back, 3 bases at V and 4 bases at J, with 16 bases in the middle. From germline, CDR1 is DFQATT and CDR2 SNEGSKA (reference sequence). The CDR3 protein is CSASDRTARYEQYF. CDR3 in DNA: TGCAGTGCTAGTGATCGGACAGCACGGTACGAGCAGTACTTC.

The chain recombines TRBV28 with TRBJ2-7, with 7 bases lining up with TRBD2. Germline loops: CDR1 MDHEN, CDR2 SYDVKM. V trimming: 6 bases; J trimming: 3 bases; junction bases outside the gene matches: 8. The CDR3 is 14 amino acids. The CDR3 nucleotides are TGTGCCAGCAGACAGACTAGCTCCCACTACGAGCAGTACTTC. As protein: CASRQTSSHYEQYF.

The V and J genes are TRBV4-1 and TRBJ2-3, with 7 bases identical to TRBD1. This CDR3 region has 18 residues. The J segment lost 6 bases and the V segment lost 4 bases, leaving 19 bases of the junction unmatched. Germline assignment: CDR1 MGHRA and CDR2 YSYEKL. The CDR3 DNA reads TGCGCCAGCAGCCTCGTTCGGGACAGACTTTATGTTCCCGATACGCAGTATTTT. Its translation: CASSLVRDRLYVPDTQYF.

The chain combines TRBV7-3 with TRBJ2-2, with D possibly matching TRBD2 (5 bases). Germline CDR1 and CDR2: SGHTA and FQGTGA. The ends were cut back, 1 base at V and 5 bases at J, with 8 bases in the middle. The CDR3 loop spans 14 amino acids. The CDR3 DNA is TGTGCCAGCAGCTTAAATCGAGGGACCGGGGAGCTGTTTTTT. It specifies CASSLNRGTGELFF. The full variable domain, in which reference TRBV7-3 and TRBJ2-2 provide the parts outside the CDR3, is GAGVSQTPSNKVTEKGKYVELRCDPISGHTALYWYRQSLGQGPEFLIYFQGTGAADDSGLPNDRFFAVRPEGSVSTLKIQRTERGDSAVYLCASSLNRGTGELFFGEGSRLTVL.

The rearrangement uses TRBV5-1 and TRBJ2-1; D possibly corresponds to TRBD2 (5 bases). The V and J ends lost 4 bases and 6 bases respectively, with 8 bases between them. The CDR3 covers 12 residues. Looked up from germline, CDR1 is SGHRS and CDR2 is YFSETQ. Here the CDR3 reads CASSPGINEQFF. As DNA, the CDR3 is TGCGCCAGCAGCCCGGGGATCAATGAGCAGTTCTTC. Full variable domain (remainder filled in from reference TRBV5-1 and TRBJ2-1): KAGVTQTPRYLIKTRGQQVTLSCSPISGHRSVSWYQQTPGQGLQFLFEYFSETQRNKGNFPGRFSGRQFSNSRSEMNVSTLELGDSALYLCASSPGINEQFFGPGTRLTVL.

The gene calls are TRBV19 and TRBJ2-3, with 8 bases identical to TRBD1. Germline values: CDR1 LNHDA, CDR2 SQIVND (reference sequence). CDR3 length equals 15 residues. The ends lost 7 bases at V and 2 bases at J; junction bases unmatched: 8. CDR3 loop: CASKRTGTFTDTQYF. The CDR3, as DNA: TGTGCCAGTAAACGGACAGGGACTTTCACAGATACGCAGTATTTT.

The V call is TRBV9, the J call TRBJ1-3; TRBD1 might be the D (6 bases). Per germline, CDR1 SGDLS and CDR2 YYNGEE. V dropped 2 bases and J dropped 0 bases, with 9 bases sitting between them. The CDR3 consists of 15 residues. CDR3 amino acids: CASSVDSLSGNTIYF. The CDR3 coding sequence is TGTGCCAGCAGCGTGGACAGCCTCTCTGGAAACACCATATATTTT.

V is TRBV27 and J is TRBJ2-1; TRBD1 matches at 10 bases. The V gene end was trimmed by 7 bases and the J gene end by 3 bases; junction bases not matched to a gene: 12. This CDR3 has 17 residues. The germline CDR1 and CDR2 sequences are MNHEY and SMNVEV (reference sequence). In DNA, the CDR3 is TGTGCCAGCAATTTTTATAGACGGACAGGGGGCTACAATGAGCAGTTCTTC. Residues: CASNFYRRTGGYNEQFF.

The chain has TRBV5-6 and TRBJ2-3; 15 nucleotides agree with TRBD2. This CDR3 has 18 amino acids. The V gene's germline CDR1 is SGHDT and CDR2 YYEEEE. V shed 2 bases, J shed 2 bases, and the junction held 6 bases outside the gene matches. CDR3 loop: CASSFLRTSGRATDTQYF. CDR3 DNA sequence: TGTGCCAGCAGCTTTCTCCGGACTAGCGGGAGGGCCACAGATACGCAGTATTTT.

For this clone: The sample holds other DNA sequences that translate to the same CDR3. The chain links TRBV2 to TRBJ2-3, with 15 positions matching TRBD2. Unmatched junction bases numbered 7, after V lost 6 bases and J lost 3 bases. CDR1 is SNHLY and CDR2 is FYNNEI in the germline V gene. The CDR3 consists of 17 residues. DNA for the CDR3: TGTGCCAGCAGCAGGTGGACTAGCGGGAGGGCGACAGATACGCAGTATTTT. This gives the protein CASSRWTSGRATDTQYF. Supplemented by reference TRBV2 and TRBJ2-3, the full variable domain reads EPEVTQTPSHQVTQMGQEVILRCVPISNHLYFYWYRQILGQKVEFLVSFYNNEISEKSEIFDDQFSVERPDGSNFTLKIRSTKLEDSAMYFCASSRWTSGRATDTQYFGPGTRLTVL.

The chain uses TRBV28 and TRBJ1-5, with 9 bases fitting TRBD1. J gave up 2 bases and V 6 bases, and 5 bases lay outside the gene matches. Germline V gene sequence: CDR1 MDHEN, CDR2 SYDVKM. This CDR3 comprises 15 residues. Here the CDR3 reads CASRVRTGGNQPQHF. CDR3 sequence (DNA): TGTGCCAGCAGAGTTCGGACAGGGGGCAATCAGCCCCAGCATTTT.

The chain has TRBV7-8 and TRBJ2-7; 7 bases agree with TRBD2. V dropped 0 bases and J dropped 3; count of bases not matched to a gene: 2. Germline CDR1 reads SGHVS; CDR2 reads FQNEAQ. The CDR3 spans 14 residues. The CDR3 DNA is TGTGCCAGCAGCTTAGCGGGAGGGTACTACGAGCAGTACTTC. Translating gives CASSLAGGYYEQYF.

The chain couples TRBV29-1 to TRBJ1-1; D is perhaps TRBD1 (5 bases). The ends were cut back, 3 bases at V and 1 base at J, with 12 bases in the middle. This CDR3 contains 14 residues. In germline, CDR1 is SQVTM, CDR2 ANQGSEA. The CDR3 loop reads CSVETGGGNTEAFF. The CDR3, as DNA: TGCAGCGTTGAGACCGGGGGGGGGAACACTGAAGCTTTCTTT.

The rearrangement uses TRBV4-3 and TRBJ1-5, with D unclear. Germline loops: CDR1 LGHNA, CDR2 YSLEER. The CDR3 covers 14 residues. V lost 4 bases, J lost 0 bases, and 7 bases lay in between. In DNA, the CDR3 is TGCGCCAGCAGCCCCCGTTATAGCAATCAGCCCCAGCATTTT. Translating gives CASSPRYSNQPQHF.